This T cell receptor (beta chain) originates from a study of CD8 T cells in Susac syndrome. Study findings and constraints: By the study's own acknowledgment, its TCR sequencing and HLA analysis included relatively few individuals.

V lost 4 bases to trimming and J lost 10 bases, with 14 bases between them. Germline values: CDR1 SGHAT, CDR2 FQNNGV. The CDR3 sequence is 13 residues long. Random hexamers served to reverse transcribe about 0.5 to 1 ug RNA. TCRdb reanalysed the immunoSEQ multiplex PCR reads using MiXCR and keeps one entry per CDR3 protein. The data show about 300,000 distinct CDR3 sequences, with around 89% seen just once and 0.18% held by the top ten. This clonotype came up once. The antigen is undetermined. Sequencing input: CD8+ T cells from PBMCs. This rearrangement joins TRBV11-2 to TRBJ2-1; D gene unclear. The origin of this receptor is a human donor with multiple sclerosis. The CDR3, as DNA: TGTGCCAGCAGCTCCCTTCTCAACGGGGAGCAGTTCTTC. Translation: CASSSLLNGEQFF.